Listed below are T cell receptor beta chains from one sample, sequenced in a study of blood T cell repertoires in COVID-19. Generated by immunoSEQ multiplex PCR, the TCRdb table keeps only in-frame clones and is missing some. Counted here are more than 200,000 clones, about nine tenths occurring once; the ten biggest clones make up approximately 10%. The sequenced sample consisted of peripheral blood. These receptors were collected from a man aged 50-59 years with COVID-19, enrolled during active disease. Both conserved end residues are part of each CDR3. Fields, in order: clone size, J gene, V gene, D gene, CDR3 DNA, CDR3 protein. A D gene is named only where the DNA matches it firmly. Clone size is given for some rows only: seen once, a few or many times, or a class if the clone is expanded.

size: once
J: TRBJ2-5
V: TRBV7-2
D: TRBD2
DNA: TGTGCCAGCAGTCTCCTAGCGGGGGCCACCGGGGCCCAGTACTTC
CDR3: CASSLLAGATGAQYF

size: .
J: TRBJ1-2
V: TRBV6-5
D: TRBD1
DNA: TGTGCCAGCAGACCGGGACAGCCATTAGGTGGCTACACCTTC
CDR3: CASRPGQPLGGYTF

size: .
J: TRBJ2-3
V: TRBV15
D: .
DNA: TGTGCCACCAGCAGAGTCCGAAGCACCTACACAGATACGCAGTATTTT
CDR3: CATSRVRSTYTDTQYF

size: .
J: TRBJ2-2
V: TRBV5-1
D: TRBD2
DNA: TGCGCCAGCAGCTTGGGACTAGCGGGAGACGGGGAGCTGTTTTTT
CDR3: CASSLGLAGDGELFF

size: .
J: TRBJ2-1
V: TRBV9
D: TRBD2
DNA: TGTGCCAGCAGCGGGACTAGCGGGACCCACCGGTACAATGAGCAGTTCTTC
CDR3: CASSGTSGTHRYNEQFF

size: .
J: TRBJ2-3
V: TRBV27
D: .
DNA: TGTGCCAGCAGTCCCGACGTCCCTAGAGGTGGAGGGACAGATACGCAGTATTTT
CDR3: CASSPDVPRGGGTDTQYF

size: .
J: TRBJ2-6
V: TRBV3-1/TRBV3-2
D: TRBD1
DNA: TGTGCCAGCAGCCAGGGACAGGGATTTTTCTCTGGGGCCAACGTCCTGACTTTC
CDR3: CASSQGQGFFSGANVLTF

size: .
J: TRBJ1-2
V: TRBV19
D: TRBD1
DNA: TGTGCCAGTAGCCCGGACAGGGGGCTTGGCTACACCTTC
CDR3: CASSPDRGLGYTF

size: .
J: TRBJ1-1
V: TRBV5-3
D: TRBD1
DNA: TGTGCCAGAAGCTTGGTACTTAATAGGCGGGACAGGGGGCCATGCACTGAAGCTTTCTTT
CDR3: CARSLVLNRRDRGPCTEAFF

size: .
J: TRBJ2-1
V: TRBV24-1
D: TRBD2
DNA: TGTGCCACCAGTGACCCCGGACTAGCGGGCTACAATGAGCAGTTCTTC
CDR3: CATSDPGLAGYNEQFF

size: .
J: TRBJ1-1
V: TRBV7-9
D: TRBD1
DNA: TGTGCCAGCAGCTTAGGGACAGGGTTTACTGAAGCTTTCTTT
CDR3: CASSLGTGFTEAFF

size: .
J: TRBJ1-2
V: TRBV18
D: .
DNA: TGTGCCAGCTCACCACGGTCCAGCGGTAACTATGGCTACACCTTC
CDR3: CASSPRSSGNYGYTF

size: .
J: TRBJ2-6
V: TRBV7-9
D: TRBD1
DNA: TGTGCCAGCAGCCAGGGCCCCCGGGACAGACCTTTCGGGGCCAACGTCCTGACTTTC
CDR3: CASSQGPRDRPFGANVLTF

size: .
J: TRBJ2-3
V: TRBV3-1/TRBV3-2
D: TRBD2
DNA: TGTGCCAGCAGTCGGGGGGGGACGCAGTATTTT
CDR3: CASSRGGTQYF

size: .
J: TRBJ2-1
V: TRBV15
D: TRBD2
DNA: TGTGCCACCAGCAGATCCGGCGGCGGGAGTTACAATGAGCAGTTCTTC
CDR3: CATSRSGGGSYNEQFF

size: .
J: TRBJ2-5
V: TRBV5-6
D: TRBD2
DNA: TGTGCCAGCAGCTGGGGGACTAGCGGGATAAAGACCCAGTACTTC
CDR3: CASSWGTSGIKTQYF

size: .
J: TRBJ1-5
V: TRBV23-1
D: TRBD1
DNA: TGCGCCAGCAGTCAATCGGGACAGGGCGACCAGCCCCAGCATTTT
CDR3: CASSQSGQGDQPQHF

size: .
J: TRBJ2-7
V: TRBV4-2
D: TRBD2
DNA: TGTGCCAGCAGCCAGACTAGCGGGGACATTTCCTACGAGCAGTACTTC
CDR3: CASSQTSGDISYEQYF

size: .
J: TRBJ2-3
V: TRBV30
D: .
DNA: TGTGCCTGGAGATTAGCTGAAAGCACAGATACGCAGTATTTT
CDR3: CAWRLAESTDTQYF

size: .
J: TRBJ2-7
V: TRBV23-1
D: TRBD2
DNA: TGCGCCAGCAGTCAGACAAGGCGGCTAGCGGGGGTATTCGACGAGCAGTACTTC
CDR3: CASSQTRRLAGVFDEQYF

size: .
J: TRBJ2-7
V: TRBV28
D: TRBD1
DNA: TGTGCCAGCAGTGCCGGGGACAGGGCCTACGAGCAGTACTTC
CDR3: CASSAGDRAYEQYF

size: .
J: TRBJ2-3
V: TRBV10-3
D: .
DNA: TGTGCCACCAGGAGTGGACTTAGAGAACGGAACGCTAGCACAGATACGCAGTATTTT
CDR3: CATRSGLRERNASTDTQYF